This T cell receptor beta chain is from a study of T-cell reconstitution after alpha-beta-depleted transplantation in children. Study observations and caveats: Reports say that about two months after transplant, the alpha-beta T cells came out of several hundred graft clones that had expanded. TCRbeta diversity was high at day 60 in some patients (a result of surviving recipient T cells and thymic progenitors). T-cell counts and diversity at one year following transplant were attributed mainly to newly produced T cells.

Researchers prepared the TCRbeta library using unique molecular identifiers, the study reports. TCRdb itself ran the PCR reads through MiXCR, one entry per CDR3 protein. The top ten hold about 2.2% of the sample, which has 500,000 to 750,000 distinct CDR3 sequences, roughly 13% seen once. V was clipped by 6 bases and J by 0 bases; unmatched bases: 5. Germline V gene sequence: CDR1 DFQATT, CDR2 SNEGSKA (reference sequence). This CDR3 spans 15 amino acids. As for this clonotype: Its antigen remains unidentified.

The TCR was taken from a male patient younger than 18 who had a stem cell transplant for acute myeloid leukemia, so the T cells may come from the graft donor. The J gene is TRBJ1-5, the V gene TRBV20-1; 10 bases map to TRBD1. This specimen consisted of PBMCs, mostly from graft donor cells, obtained 360 days after TCRalphabeta/CD19-depleted stem cell transplant. In DNA form, the CDR3 reads TGCAGTGCCTCAGGACAGGGGGGTAGCAATCAGCCCCAGCATTTT. Residues: CSASGQGGSNQPQHF.